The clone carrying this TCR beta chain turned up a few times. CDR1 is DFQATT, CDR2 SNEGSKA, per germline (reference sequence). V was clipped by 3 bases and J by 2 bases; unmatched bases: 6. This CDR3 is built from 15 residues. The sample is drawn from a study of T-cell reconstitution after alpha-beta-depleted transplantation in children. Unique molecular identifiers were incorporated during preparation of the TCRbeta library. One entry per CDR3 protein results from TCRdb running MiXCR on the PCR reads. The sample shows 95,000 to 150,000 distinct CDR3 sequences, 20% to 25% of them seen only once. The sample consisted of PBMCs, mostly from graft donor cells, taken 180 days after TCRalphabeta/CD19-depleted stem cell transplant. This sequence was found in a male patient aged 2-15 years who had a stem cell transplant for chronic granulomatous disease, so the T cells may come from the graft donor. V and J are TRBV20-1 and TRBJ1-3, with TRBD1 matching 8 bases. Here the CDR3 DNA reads TGCAGTGCTAGTGGCAGGGGGCGGCCTGGAAACACCATATATTTT. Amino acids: CSASGRGRPGNTIYF.